Listed below are T cell receptor beta chains from one sample, sequenced in a study of CD8 T cells in ankylosing spondylitis. TCRdb ran MiXCR on the 5' RACE reads and lists one entry per CDR3 protein. The table records roughly 490,000 distinct CDR3 sequences, approximately 5.3% of them present only once. The sequenced sample was blood, either unsorted or a sorted T cell fraction (not recorded which). The receptor source for this set is a male donor with ankylosing spondylitis. Both conserved end residues are part of each CDR3. Fields, in order: J gene, clone size, V gene, D gene, CDR3 protein, CDR3 DNA. The D gene is left open where the match is weak. Clone sizes are shown as once, few, many, or a class for an expanded clone.

>TRBJ2-5|many|TRBV15|NA
CATSHPVRAMGAETQYF
TGTGCCACCAGCCACCCAGTTAGGGCCATGGGAGCAGAGACCCAGTACTTC
>TRBJ2-7|many|TRBV29-1|NA
CSVLWAGTYEQYF
TGCAGCGTTCTCTGGGCCGGCACCTACGAGCAGTACTTC
>TRBJ2-7|many|TRBV4-3|TRBD1
CASSQDPRDSSYEQYF
TGCGCCAGCAGCCAAGACCCCCGGGACAGCTCCTACGAGCAGTACTTC
>TRBJ1-1|many|TRBV29-1|TRBD1
CSGTGQGNTEAFF
TGCAGCGGAACGGGACAGGGGAACACTGAAGCTTTCTTT
>TRBJ1-3|many|TRBV20-1|NA
CSARDGFGPGRNTIYF
TGCAGTGCTAGAGATGGTTTTGGGCCAGGCAGGAACACCATATATTTT
>TRBJ2-6|many|TRBV6-4|NA
CASSANAGANVLTF
TGTGCCAGCAGTGCCAACGCTGGGGCCAACGTCCTGACTTTC
>TRBJ2-1|many|TRBV4-2|NA
CASSLRLLSTNEQFF
TGTGCCAGCAGCCTGCGACTCCTTAGCACCAATGAGCAGTTCTTC
>TRBJ1-5|many|TRBV20-1|NA
CSARTGGGPQHF
TGCAGTGCCCGGACCGGAGGGGGACCCCAGCATTTT
>TRBJ2-7|many|TRBV5-1|NA
CASSLLQGVDEQYF
TGCGCCAGCAGCTTGCTTCAGGGCGTGGACGAGCAGTACTTC
>TRBJ2-7|many|TRBV29-1|TRBD1
CSVVPFGQGAYEQYF
TGCAGCGTTGTTCCCTTCGGACAGGGAGCCTACGAGCAGTACTTC